This T cell receptor beta chain was documented in a study of read filtering for tumor transcriptome and immune sequencing. Study-wide context: By R-ISS, stages I, II and III held roughly 8, 16 and 7 patients.

This clonotype has a count of ten or more. Antigen unknown. CDR3 size: 11 residues. Trimming left V 6 bases short and J 4 bases short, with 9 bases between. The V gene's germline CDR1 is DFQATT and CDR2 SNEGSKA (reference sequence). Molecular barcoded adaptors covering alpha/delta and beta/gamma chains were used on 400 ng RNA. TCRdb used MiXCR to reprocess the reads, holding one entry per CDR3 protein. The sample has 100,000 to 150,000 distinct CDR3 sequences, around 13% seen once. Overall study results and limits: Approximately 80% of IR-seq clonotypes had one read, totaling around 3.4% of reads; RNA-seq: 74.6% and 44.6%.

The clonotype was recovered from a donor at least 40 years old with multiple myeloma. Sequencing was done on a sample of a population of CD138-negative cells sorted from bone marrow. The V and J genes are TRBV20-1 and TRBJ1-2; D remains ambiguous. The CDR3 is CSAETAYGYTF. For the CDR3, the DNA is TGCAGTGCCGAAACAGCCTATGGCTACACCTTC.